The sequence of this T cell receptor beta chain was determined in a study of blood T cell repertoires in COVID-19. In the study overall: Sites across the United States, Italy and Spain contributed samples from acute and convalescent COVID-19. Sources were T cells, B-cell-depleted T cells, or PBMCs; the material itself was cDNA or gDNA.

Original processing notes: It was from reference gene primer amplification that nucleated cell counts were estimated. Repertoires were generated with immunoSEQ multiplex PCR, while TCRdb's copy carries only in-frame clones and drops some. V and J calls and clone size are as listed in that table; D and trimming were resolved from the DNA. The table shows about 240,000 clones, with approximately 86% occurring only once. The CDR3 is made up of 13 amino acids. Per germline, CDR1 LNHDA and CDR2 SQIVND (reference sequence). V was clipped by 3 bases and J by 8 bases; unmatched bases: 4. The cohort comprised adults aged roughly 18 to 95 years residing in 20 to 30 US areas.

The sample consisted of PBMCs or T cells enriched from blood (not recorded which). The V gene is TRBV19, the J gene TRBJ1-2; 9 nucleotides agree with TRBD1. The receptor was isolated from a woman aged 40 to 55 with acute COVID-19. For the CDR3, the DNA is TGTGCCAGTAGTATCTACAGGGGGCACGGCTACACCTTC. This codes for CASSIYRGHGYTF.